The next 27 T cell receptor beta chains were all read from a single sample in a study of lymphopenia after photon versus proton radiotherapy. Clones were sequenced by immunoSEQ multiplex PCR, and TCRdb holds only the in-frame ones, with some missing. Of 6,500 to 8,000 clones in the sample, around 92% are singletons; the top ten hold roughly 17%. The sequencing used peripheral blood, collected from a patient treated with photon-based radiotherapy. These receptors came from a man aged 60 to 69 with cholangiocarcinoma.

The chain is built from TRBV7-2 and TRBJ2-2; TRBD2 is a possible D gene (6 bases). The V gene's germline CDR1 is SGHTA and CDR2 FQGNSA. CDR3 length: 17 amino acids. Trimming shortened V by 5 bases and J by 0 bases, and 16 bases separated the two germline ends. CDR3 bases: TGTGCCAGCAGCCCAAGCTGGCGGGGTTCGAACACCGGGGAGCTGTTTTTT. As protein: CASSPSWRGSNTGELFF.

The sample holds one count of this clone. This chain uses TRBV6-5 with TRBJ2-7, with 9 nucleotides matching TRBD1. CDR1 MNHEY and CDR2 SVGAGI come from the germline V gene. The CDR3 contains 15 residues. The trim removed 5 bases at V and 2 bases at J, leaving 7 bases unmatched. CDR3 DNA sequence: TGTGCCAGCAGTAGGTACCGGGACAGGGCCTACGAGCAGTACTTC. Residues: CASSRYRDRAYEQYF.

The chain employs TRBV7-8 and TRBJ2-7; the D is unclear. The CDR3 has 11 residues. Germline assignment: CDR1 SGHVS and CDR2 FQNEAQ. The V end lost 5 bases, the J end lost 6 bases, and 8 bases lay between the germline ends. CDR3 nucleotide sequence: TGTGCCAGCAGCAACGCACGCGAGCAGTACTTC. Translation: CASSNAREQYF.

The rearrangement joins TRBV5-1 to TRBJ2-3; D is perhaps TRBD2 (6 bases). CDR1 is SGHRS, CDR2 YFSETQ, per germline. V lost 4 bases to trimming and J lost 4 bases, with 19 bases between them. This CDR3 is 16 amino acids long. CDR3 sequence: CASSSGTGERADTQYF. In nucleotides, the CDR3 is TGCGCCAGCAGCAGTGGGACGGGGGAGCGTGCAGATACGCAGTATTTT.

The chain carries TRBV18 and TRBJ1-2, with 7 bases aligning to TRBD1. Germline CDR1 reads KGHSH; CDR2 reads LQKENI. J lost 2 bases, V lost 2 bases, and 8 bases had no gene match. This CDR3 contains 16 residues. CDR3 protein: CASSPETGRLNYGYTF. The CDR3 nucleotides are TGTGCCAGCTCACCAGAGACAGGGAGGTTGAACTATGGCTACACCTTC. The whole variable domain, filled in from reference TRBV18 and TRBJ1-2, reads NAGVMQNPRHLVRRRGQEARLRCSPMKGHSHVYWYRQLPEEGLKFMVYLQKENIIDESGMPKERFSAEFPKEGPSILRIQQVVRGDSAAYFCASSPETGRLNYGYTFGSGTRLTVV.

The V and J genes are TRBV14 and TRBJ1-2; D ambiguous. Germline V gene sequence: CDR1 SGHDN, CDR2 FVKESK. V lost 3 bases and J lost 4, with 6 bases in between. The CDR3 has 12 residues. The CDR3 sequence is CASSQRTYGYTF. DNA of the CDR3: TGTGCCAGCAGCCAGCGGACCTATGGCTACACCTTC.

This clone was seen a single time. The rearrangement joins TRBV7-3 to TRBJ2-3; 7 bases line up with TRBD1. The CDR3 consists of 14 residues. V shed 3 bases and J 1 base; nucleotides not matched to a gene: 1. Germline CDR1 reads SGHTA; CDR2 reads FQGTGA. The CDR3 sequence: CASSFTGGTDTQYF. The CDR3 coding sequence is TGTGCCAGCAGCTTCACAGGGGGCACAGATACGCAGTATTTT.

The chain carries TRBV27 and TRBJ2-7; D not certain. CDR1 MNHEY and CDR2 SMNVEV come from the germline V gene (reference sequence). The CDR3 is made up of 16 amino acids. The V gene lost 1 base and the J gene lost 2 bases, with 15 bases spanning the gap. CDR3 loop: CASSLYPRRQAYEQYF. CDR3 nucleotide sequence: TGTGCCAGCAGTTTATACCCCCGGCGTCAGGCCTACGAGCAGTACTTC.

Only one count was recorded for this clone. This chain links TRBV10-3 with TRBJ2-1; 7 nucleotides agree with TRBD2. This CDR3 has 17 amino acids. The trim removed 2 bases at V and 4 bases at J, leaving 11 bases unmatched. Germline V gene sequence: CDR1 ENHRY, CDR2 SYGVKD. CDR3 loop: CAISENGRAGSYNEQFF. The CDR3 DNA reads TGTGCCATCAGTGAGAATGGGAGGGCCGGGTCGTACAATGAGCAGTTCTTC.

CDR3 sequence reads: CASSQPIQGADGYTF. In DNA, the CDR3 is TGTGCCAGCAGTCAACCTATACAGGGGGCAGATGGCTACACCTTC. V and J are TRBV28 and TRBJ1-2, with TRBD1 identical over 9 bases. Trimming cost V 5 bases and J 6 bases; bases outside gene matches: 10. Germline V gene data show CDR1 as MDHEN and CDR2 as SYDVKM. The CDR3 covers 15 residues.

The V gene is TRBV19, the J gene TRBJ1-6; weak D call: TRBD1 (5 bases). The CDR3 covers 15 residues. Germline-derived CDR1 and CDR2 are LNHDA and SQIVND (reference sequence). The V end lost 5 bases, the J end lost 7 bases, and 15 bases lay between the germline ends. The CDR3 DNA sequence: TGTGCCAGTAGTCCCCGGTTGTGGGGGAATTCACCCCTCCACTTT. Amino acids: CASSPRLWGNSPLHF.

V and J are TRBV11-2 and TRBJ2-1, with D perhaps matching TRBD2 (6 bases). There are 15 residues in the CDR3. Germline V gene data show CDR1 as SGHAT and CDR2 as FQNNGV. V lost 5 bases and J lost 4, with 15 bases in between. CDR3 protein: CASSPDGSGYNEQFF. In DNA form, the CDR3 reads TGTGCCAGCAGCCCAGACGGTAGCGGTTACAATGAGCAGTTCTTC. The full variable domain, with the rest looked up from reference TRBV11-2 and TRBJ2-1, is EAGVAQSPRYKIIEKRQSVAFWCNPISGHATLYWYQQILGQGPKLLIQFQNNGVVDDSQLPKDRFSAERLKGVDSTLKIQPAKLEDSAVYLCASSPDGSGYNEQFFGPGTRLTVL.

The chain links TRBV5-1 to TRBJ2-5; tentatively, D is TRBD1 (5 bases). The V end was cut by 2 bases, the J end by 2 bases, with 10 bases between. CDR3 length: 14 residues. Germline V gene data show CDR1 as SGHRS and CDR2 as YFSETQ. The CDR3 region is CASSLRGDQETQYF. The CDR3 DNA is TGCGCCAGCAGCTTAAGGGGTGATCAAGAGACCCAGTACTTC.

V and J are TRBV28 and TRBJ2-7; TRBD2 is a possible D gene (6 bases). The CDR3 has 15 amino acids. Trimming stripped 7 bases from V and 2 bases from J, with 18 bases between. Germline lookup yields CDR1 MDHEN and CDR2 SYDVKM. CDR3 in DNA: TGTGCCAGCACCCCCCCGGGTAGCGGAGCCTACGAGCAGTACTTC. Translated, it gives CASTPPGSGAYEQYF.

This sequence joins TRBV19 and TRBJ2-4; TRBD2 aligns across 9 bases. From germline, CDR1 is LNHDA and CDR2 SQIVND (reference sequence). The CDR3 has 18 amino acids. V lost 5 bases to trimming and J lost 2 bases; unmatched junction nucleotides: 13. In DNA, the CDR3 is TGTGCCAGTAGTCGGCGCGGGAGGGCCGATGGGACCAAAAACATTCAGTACTTC. It specifies CASSRRGRADGTKNIQYF.

The rearrangement joins TRBV9 to TRBJ2-3, with TRBD2 as a possible D gene (5 bases). CDR3 length: 16 amino acids. The germline V and J ends were trimmed by 4 bases and 4 bases, with 19 bases remaining between them. Germline-derived CDR1 and CDR2 are SGDLS and YYNGEE. This chain's CDR3 is CASSSRREREADTQYF. For the CDR3, the DNA is TGTGCCAGCAGCTCCCGACGGGAAAGAGAGGCAGATACGCAGTATTTT.

Here the CDR3 DNA reads TGTGCCAGCAGCTTAATTGGGATGGCACAAGAGACCCAGTACTTC. Its protein is CASSLIGMAQETQYF. This chain uses TRBV7-3 with TRBJ2-5; D is unclear. V was cut by 1 base and J by 2 bases, with 11 bases left in between. Per the germline V gene, CDR1 is SGHTA and CDR2 is FQGTGA. This CDR3 comprises 15 residues.

This clone came up once. V gene TRBV11-2 combines with J gene TRBJ2-7, with 9 bases lining up with TRBD1. V lost 5 bases, J lost 2 bases, and 7 bases stayed unmatched. The germline gives CDR1 SGHAT, CDR2 FQNNGV. The CDR3 has 15 amino acids. DNA for the CDR3: TGTGCCAGCAGCCCCCGGACAGGGGTTGCCTACGAGCAGTACTTC. Amino acids: CASSPRTGVAYEQYF. Looking up the rest from reference TRBV11-2 and TRBJ2-7 gives the full variable domain: EAGVAQSPRYKIIEKRQSVAFWCNPISGHATLYWYQQILGQGPKLLIQFQNNGVVDDSQLPKDRFSAERLKGVDSTLKIQPAKLEDSAVYLCASSPRTGVAYEQYFGPGTRLTVT.

This sequence joins TRBV10-2 and TRBJ1-5; 7 bases map to TRBD1. This CDR3 contains 13 residues. In germline, CDR1 is WSHSY, CDR2 SAAADI. The V gene end was trimmed by 5 bases and the J gene end by 8 bases; junction bases not matched to a gene: 6. CDR3 amino acids: CASSPRGGEPQHF. DNA for the CDR3: TGCGCCAGCAGTCCCAGGGGGGGAGAGCCCCAGCATTTT.

This chain uses TRBV6-1 with TRBJ1-2; D perhaps matches TRBD1 (6 bases). This CDR3 region has 15 residues. Deletions cut 7 bases from V and 5 bases from J, with 20 bases between. From germline, CDR1 is MNHNS and CDR2 SASEGT. The CDR3 reads CASTPGEGTSYGYTF. The CDR3 DNA is TGTGCCAGCACCCCGGGGGAGGGGACATCTTATGGCTACACCTTC.

This chain connects TRBV5-1 to TRBJ2-6; no clear D. V was pared by 4 bases and J by 4 bases, with 9 bases between. This CDR3 contains 14 residues. CDR1 and CDR2 from the germline V gene are SGHRS and YFSETQ. CDR3 sequence reads: CASSEEQGANVLTF. The CDR3 region has the DNA TGCGCCAGCAGCGAGGAACAAGGGGCCAACGTCCTGACTTTC.

The chain joins TRBV7-8 to TRBJ2-7, with D tentatively TRBD2 (5 bases). Trimming removed 7 bases at V and 4 bases at J, with 8 bases between. This CDR3 is built from 11 residues. The V gene's germline CDR1 is SGHVS and CDR2 FQNEAQ. For the CDR3, the DNA is TGTGCCAGCACCCGGGGTTACGAGCAGTACTTC. Its translation: CASTRGYEQYF.

The chain joins TRBV14 to TRBJ2-1, with a tentative D call TRBD2 (6 bases). Germline V lookup: CDR1 SGHDN, CDR2 FVKESK. This CDR3 is 14 amino acids long. V lost 5 bases, J lost 0 bases, and 8 bases lay in between. This chain's CDR3 is CASSGRNSYNEQFF. DNA of the CDR3: TGTGCCAGCAGCGGGAGGAACTCCTACAATGAGCAGTTCTTC.

The V and J genes are TRBV2 and TRBJ1-4; a possible D gene is TRBD1 (6 bases). The germline V gene encodes CDR1 SNHLY and CDR2 FYNNEI. Trimming took off 5 bases at V and 6 bases at J, with 10 bases between the two ends. This CDR3 is 13 amino acids long. The DNA for the CDR3 is TGTGCCAGCAGTAGGAACAGGGATGAAAAACTGTTTTTT. Residues: CASSRNRDEKLFF. Using reference TRBV2 and TRBJ1-4 for the parts outside the CDR3, the full variable domain is EPEVTQTPSHQVTQMGQEVILRCVPISNHLYFYWYRQILGQKVEFLVSFYNNEISEKSEIFDDQFSVERPDGSNFTLKIRSTKLEDSAMYFCASSRNRDEKLFFGSGTQLSVL.

The V and J genes are TRBV15 and TRBJ1-5; the D is unclear. The V end lost 2 bases, the J end lost 6 bases, and 11 bases lay between the germline ends. This CDR3 spans 14 amino acids. Germline values: CDR1 LNHNV, CDR2 YYDKDF (reference sequence). This CDR3 reads CATSRPSGIQPQHF. The DNA of the CDR3 is TGTGCCACCAGCAGACCCTCCGGTATTCAGCCCCAGCATTTT.

The chain combines TRBV5-1 with TRBJ2-1, with D perhaps matching TRBD1 (5 bases). The CDR3 is made up of 13 amino acids. The V gene's germline CDR1 is SGHRS and CDR2 YFSETQ. Trimming left V 8 bases short and J 6 bases short, with 15 bases between. CDR3 DNA sequence: TGCGCCAGTGGACAACCGATGAGCAATGAGCAGTTCTTC. Protein product: CASGQPMSNEQFF.

This chain uses TRBV6-6 with TRBJ1-2; possible D gene TRBD1, 5 bases. With 2 bases removed from V and 2 bases from J, the gap between germline ends came to 15 bases. The CDR3 consists of 16 residues. CDR1 is MNHNY, CDR2 SVGAGI, per germline (reference sequence). The CDR3 DNA is TGTGCCAGCAGTTACCTTCTGTGGGGGGAGAACTATGGCTACACCTTC. It codes for CASSYLLWGENYGYTF.